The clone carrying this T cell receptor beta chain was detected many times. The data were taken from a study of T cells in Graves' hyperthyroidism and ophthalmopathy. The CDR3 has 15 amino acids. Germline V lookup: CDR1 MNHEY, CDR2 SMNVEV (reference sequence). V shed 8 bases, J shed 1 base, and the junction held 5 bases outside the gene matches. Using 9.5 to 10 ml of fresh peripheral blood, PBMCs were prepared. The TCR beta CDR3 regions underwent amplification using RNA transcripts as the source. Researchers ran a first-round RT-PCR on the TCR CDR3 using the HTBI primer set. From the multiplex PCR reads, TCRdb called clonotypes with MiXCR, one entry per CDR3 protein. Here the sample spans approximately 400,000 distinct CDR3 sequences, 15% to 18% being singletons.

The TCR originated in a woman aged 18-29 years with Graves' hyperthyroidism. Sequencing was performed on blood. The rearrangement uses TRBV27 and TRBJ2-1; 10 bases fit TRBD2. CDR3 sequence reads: CASGSSGSSYNEQFF. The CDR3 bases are TGTGCCAGCGGGTCTAGCGGGAGTTCCTACAATGAGCAGTTCTTC.